Included here is one T cell receptor beta chain sequence, with context. Per germline, CDR1 SGHTA and CDR2 FQGTGA. V dropped 5 bases and J dropped 6; count of bases not matched to a gene: 6. This CDR3 has 13 residues. These data are taken from a study of blood T cells in healthy people across ages. Combining a sample-barcoded 5' primer with a J-beta primer mix, a second PCR ran for 7 to 11 cycles. TCRdb ran MiXCR on the 5' RACE reads and lists one entry per CDR3 protein. The sample lists under 1,100,000 distinct CDR3 sequences; roughly 24% were seen once. The same data also contributed to another study, on T cells of mothers and their children.

The clonotype was recovered from a girl under 10 years old in good health. The sample comprised blood. This chain uses TRBV7-3 with TRBJ2-7; 8 bases match TRBD1. CDR3 nucleotide sequence: TGTGCCAGCAGCGTAGGACAGGGTCGCGAGCAGTACTTC. Translating gives CASSVGQGREQYF.